Shown below are 10 T cell receptor beta chains from a single sample sequenced in a study of CD8 T cells in ankylosing spondylitis. No antigen has been assigned to these receptors. TCRdb analysed the 5' RACE reads with MiXCR anew, one entry per CDR3 protein. The repertoire holds over 450,000 distinct CDR3 sequences, with over 9.5% as singletons. Notes on the study in general: A TCR beta motif of 7 or 8 highly homologous variants appeared characteristic of ankylosing spondylitis blood.

Sequenced: blood, either unsorted or a sorted T cell fraction (not recorded which). These receptors were obtained from a male donor with ankylosing spondylitis.

The chain combines TRBV10-3 with TRBJ2-3; D unclear. Trimming left V 3 bases short and J 2 bases short, with 15 bases between. The V gene's germline CDR1 is ENHRY and CDR2 SYGVKD. The CDR3 extends over 16 amino acids. The CDR3 reads CAISDVESIYTDTQYF. The CDR3 nucleotides are TGTGCCATCAGTGACGTGGAAAGTATCTACACAGATACGCAGTATTTT.

This clonotype has just a few counts. The chain combines TRBV29-1 with TRBJ1-2; the match to TRBD1 covers 9 bases. Trimming removed 6 bases from V and 4 bases from J; junction bases left unmatched: 3. The CDR3 loop spans 12 amino acids. Germline assignment: CDR1 SQVTM and CDR2 ANQGSEA. Written as DNA, the CDR3 is TGCAGCGTGGCGGACAGGGGCTATGGCTACACCTTC. As protein: CSVADRGYGYTF.

This clonotype has just a few counts. The chain couples TRBV6-4 to TRBJ1-1; D not certain. Germline values: CDR1 MRHNA, CDR2 SNTAGT. V shed 0 bases and J shed 1 base, with 12 bases lying between them. The CDR3 covers 16 residues. The CDR3 protein is CASSDSAGPGNTEAFF. The CDR3 DNA reads as TGTGCCAGCAGTGACTCCGCGGGCCCAGGGAACACTGAAGCTTTCTTT.

This clonotype was recorded at least ten times. V and J are TRBV11-3 and TRBJ2-1; D call uncertain. Trimming removed 1 base from V and 2 bases from J, with 12 bases in between. The CDR3 is 16 residues long. Germline values: CDR1 SGHNT, CDR2 YENEEA. CDR3 sequence reads: CASSLVTAFTYNEQFF. The CDR3 coding sequence is TGTGCCAGCAGCTTAGTAACCGCCTTCACCTACAATGAGCAGTTCTTC. The full variable domain, rest sourced from reference TRBV11-3 and TRBJ2-1, is EAGVVQSPRYKIIEKKQPVAFWCNPISGHNTLYWYLQNLGQGPELLIRYENEEAVDDSQLPKDRFSAERLKGVDSTLKIQPAELGDSAVYLCASSLVTAFTYNEQFFGPGTRLTVL.

The V gene is TRBV11-2, the J gene TRBJ2-1, with a weak D call TRBD2 (6 bases). The V gene's germline CDR1 is SGHAT and CDR2 FQNNGV. The CDR3 runs 13 residues. V lost 0 bases to trimming and J lost 9 bases, with 9 bases between them. CDR3 loop: CASSLDREREQFF. The CDR3 DNA reads TGTGCCAGCAGCTTAGATCGGGAGCGTGAGCAGTTCTTC.

This sequence joins TRBV12-3 or TRBV12-4 and TRBJ1-1; 12 nucleotides line up with TRBD1. J gave up 9 bases and V 6 bases, and 11 bases lay outside the gene matches. This CDR3 region has 15 residues. The CDR3 DNA reads TGTGCCAGCAGCCTAAACTCGGGACAGGGGGCGAAAGCTTTCTTT. Its protein product is CASSLNSGQGAKAFF.

The chain links TRBV2 to TRBJ2-7, with 11 bases fitting TRBD2. The CDR3 spans 13 residues. With 5 bases clipped from V and 7 bases from J, the junction kept 4 bases outside the gene matches. In germline, CDR1 is SNHLY, CDR2 FYNNEI. In DNA form, the CDR3 reads TGTGCCAGCAGTCAGTCTAGCGGGGGGGAGCAGTACTTC. Protein sequence: CASSQSSGGEQYF.

This CDR3 is CASSQDTVILSYEQYF. In nucleotides, the CDR3 is TGTGCCAGCAGCCAAGATACAGTTATACTATCCTACGAGCAGTACTTC. This rearrangement joins TRBV3-1 to TRBJ2-7, with D uncertain. Trimming cost V 0 bases and J 1 base, with 13 bases left between them. Looked up from germline, CDR1 is LGHDT and CDR2 is YNNKEL (reference sequence). There are 16 residues in the CDR3.

This clonotype was counted between two and nine times. This chain joins TRBV15 and TRBJ2-7; TRBD1 aligns across 11 bases. Unmatched junction bases numbered 7, after V lost 4 bases and J lost 5 bases. CDR3 length: 15 amino acids. Germline V gene sequence: CDR1 LNHNV, CDR2 YYDKDF (reference sequence). The CDR3 DNA follows: TGTGCCACCAGCATTGCCGGGACAGGGGGAAACGAGCAGTACTTC. Its protein is CATSIAGTGGNEQYF.

This clonotype showed up many times. The chain combines TRBV12-3 or TRBV12-4 with TRBJ2-3, with TRBD1 matching over 9 bases. The CDR3 covers 14 residues. The V gene end was trimmed by 5 bases and the J gene end by 2 bases; junction bases not matched to a gene: 2. The CDR3 nucleotides are TGTGCCAGCAGTCACAGGGGGCCCACAGATACGCAGTATTTT. Amino acids: CASSHRGPTDTQYF.